This T cell receptor beta chain was sequenced during a study of T cells in Graves' hyperthyroidism and ophthalmopathy. The TCR beta CDR3 regions underwent amplification using RNA transcripts as the source. TCR CDR3 regions were first amplified by RT-PCR with HTBI primers. TCRdb used MiXCR to reprocess the multiplex PCR reads, holding one entry per CDR3 protein. The sample lists around 400,000 distinct CDR3 sequences, 15% to 18% seen once, with 28% in the top ten. This clonotype came up a few times. The hyperthyroidism patients had all been newly diagnosed, and their disease duration was under 2 months. Their ages ranged from 18 to 65 years. Losses at the gene ends were 1 base for V and 4 bases for J; bases not matched to a gene: 6. The CDR3 spans 15 residues. Germline values: CDR1 SGHTA, CDR2 FQGNSA.

What was sequenced was blood. This rearrangement joins TRBV7-2 to TRBJ1-2, with 7 positions matching TRBD1. The sequence came from a woman younger than 35 with Graves' hyperthyroidism that later progressed to Graves' ophthalmopathy. Here the CDR3 DNA reads TGTGCCAGCAGCTTAGACGGGACAGAAAGCTATGGCTACACCTTC. Translation gives CASSLDGTESYGYTF.